Listed below are T cell receptor beta chains from one sample, sequenced in a study of T-cell reconstitution after alpha-beta-depleted transplantation in children. One entry per CDR3 protein results from TCRdb running MiXCR on the PCR reads. The sample carries roughly 300,000 distinct CDR3 sequences, approximately 10% recorded once. The specimen was PBMCs from the stem cell graft donor, collected from the stem cell graft. All receptors derive from a human donor who donated a stem cell graft to a child with acute lymphoblastic leukemia. The CDR3 runs from the conserved cysteine through the conserved F or W. D genes are given only for firm matches. Clone size is not always given. Where it is, it says once, few, many or a class for expanded clones.

>-|TRBJ2-7|few|TRBV29-1
TGCAGCGTTGAAGCGCGGGACAGCTCCTACGAGCAGTACTTC
CSVEARDSSYEQYF
>-|TRBJ2-1|-|TRBV7-2
TGTGCCAGCAGCTTAGGTGGGGGAGAGGCCTACAATGAGCAGTTCTTC
CASSLGGGEAYNEQFF
>-|TRBJ1-4|-|TRBV7-8
TGTGCCAGCAGCCCGGGAACTTCAACTAATGAAAAACTGTTTTTT
CASSPGTSTNEKLFF
>-|TRBJ1-2|few|TRBV15
TGTGCCACCAGCAGAGATAGGGTGGGGTCTTCTAACTATGGCTACACCTTC
CATSRDRVGSSNYGYTF
>-|TRBJ2-7|few|TRBV20-1
TGCAGTGCTAACCCCGGGACTGGCTACGAGCAGTACTTC
CSANPGTGYEQYF
>-|TRBJ2-7|-|TRBV10-1
TGCGCCAGCAGTGAAAGGGGGGCCGCCTCCTACGAGCAGTACTTC
CASSERGAASYEQYF
>TRBD2|TRBJ2-1|once|TRBV5-4
TGTGCCAGCCCAAAACCGGGACTAGGAGCATCGAGAGACAATGAGCAGTTCTTC
CASPKPGLGASRDNEQFF
>-|TRBJ2-7|-|TRBV18
TGTGCCAGCTCACCAAACAGGGTAGGATCCTCCTACGAGCAGTACTTC
CASSPNRVGSSYEQYF
>-|TRBJ2-1|few|TRBV28
TGTGCCAGCAGTTCCCCCCCGGGAGTCGGGTACAATGAGCAGTTCTTC
CASSSPPGVGYNEQFF
>-|TRBJ2-1|many|TRBV20-1
TGCAGTGCCACGGGACCTGGCAATGAGCAGTTCTTC
CSATGPGNEQFF